These 11 T cell receptor beta chains were all obtained from the same sample, sequenced in a study of cytomegalovirus exposure and HLA in healthy donors. Primers included in the PCR were 60 Vbeta and 13 Jbeta primers. Repertoires were generated with immunoSEQ multiplex PCR, while TCRdb's copy carries only in-frame clones and drops some. The data show around 140,000 clones, 60% to 85% seen once. Sequenced material: PBMCs. These receptors all come from a man aged 25-45 years in good health and CMV-seronegative.

The chain is built from TRBV2 and TRBJ2-1; D ambiguous. The germline V gene has CDR1 SNHLY and CDR2 FYNNEI. The CDR3 extends over 12 amino acids. The V gene lost 7 bases and the J gene lost 7 bases, with 11 bases spanning the gap. The DNA of the CDR3 is TGTGCCAGCATAGACTCCGGGAATGAGCAGTTCTTC. It encodes CASIDSGNEQFF.

The chain combines TRBV6-1 with TRBJ1-2; 8 bases line up with TRBD1. In germline, CDR1 is MNHNS, CDR2 SASEGT. The length of the CDR3 is 14 residues. After removal of 8 bases from V and 8 bases from J, the junction contained 13 bases not matched to a gene. The DNA for the CDR3 is TGTGCCAGCTCCAACGACAGGGGAGGAGTGGGCTACACCTTC. Protein sequence: CASSNDRGGVGYTF.

V and J are TRBV5-4 and TRBJ2-5; the D gene is possibly TRBD2 (5 bases). Near its end, the DNA agrees better with TRBJ2-7, so the J call may be wrong. Germline V lookup: CDR1 SGHNT, CDR2 YYREEE (reference sequence). The CDR3 is made up of 15 amino acids. CDR3 nucleotide sequence: TGTGCCAGCAGCCCTGCCGGAGCGGCTAACTACGAGCAGTACTTC. Its protein is CASSPAGAANYEQYF.

This clone turned up a few times. In DNA, the CDR3 is TGTGCCAGCAGTGAAGCGGTTACAGGTTCCGCAACTAATGAAAAACTGTTTTTT. Its translation is CASSEAVTGSATNEKLFF. The chain recombines TRBV6-1 with TRBJ1-4, with D possibly being TRBD1 (5 bases). CDR3 length: 18 residues. Trimming shortened V by 0 bases and J by 0 bases, and 14 bases separated the two germline ends. The V gene's germline CDR1 is MNHNS and CDR2 SASEGT.

The chain has TRBV5-1 and TRBJ2-7; 7 bases agree with TRBD1. The CDR3 contains 15 residues. V lost 4 bases, J lost 6 bases, and 13 bases stayed unmatched. The germline gives CDR1 SGHRS, CDR2 YFSETQ. The CDR3 nucleotides are TGCGCCAGCAGCCGGACCGACAGGGCTCACCCCGAGCAGTACTTC. Amino acids: CASSRTDRAHPEQYF.

The V and J genes are TRBV7-9 and TRBJ1-1, with 7 bases that match TRBD1. V lost 0 bases and J lost 11; bases outside the gene matches: 15. This CDR3 has 16 residues. Germline CDR1 SEHNR, CDR2 FQNEAQ (reference sequence). CDR3 nucleotides: TGTGCCAGCAGCTTAGCGCGCAGGGGGGCCGTAATCGGGGCTTTCTTT. Its translation: CASSLARRGAVIGAFF.

This clone was observed once. The V and J genes are TRBV7-6 and TRBJ1-1; possibly TRBD1 for D (5 bases). Trimming removed 4 bases at V and 1 base at J, with 7 bases between. The germline V gene has CDR1 SGHVS and CDR2 FNYEAQ. The CDR3 extends over 13 amino acids. In nucleotides, the CDR3 is TGTGCCAGCAGCTCTCAGGGGAACACTGAAGCTTTCTTT. Amino acids: CASSSQGNTEAFF.

This clone has a handful of counts. The genes are TRBV5-8 and TRBJ2-6; TRBD1 matches 7 bases. CDR3 length equals 18 residues. V was pared by 3 bases and J by 0 bases, with 9 bases of the junction left unmatched. Germline V gives CDR1 SGHTS, CDR2 YDEGEE. CDR3: CASSYTGASTSGANVLTF. The DNA of the CDR3 is TGTGCCAGCAGCTACACAGGGGCCTCGACCTCTGGGGCCAACGTCCTGACTTTC.

The CDR3 loop reads CASSDPGGGKSSYEQYF. The CDR3 bases are TGTGCCAGCAGCGACCCCGGGGGAGGGAAGAGCTCCTACGAGCAGTACTTC. V and J are TRBV9 and TRBJ2-7; 7 bases fit TRBD2. The CDR3 is 17 amino acids. Germline trimming cut 3 bases from V and 0 bases from J; bases unmatched to any gene: 12. CDR1 and CDR2 from the germline V gene are SGDLS and YYNGEE. The variable domain in full, with the rest retrieved from reference TRBV9 and TRBJ2-7, is DSGVTQTPKHLITATGQRVTLRCSPRSGDLSVYWYQQSLDQGLQFLIQYYNGEERAKGNILERFSAQQFPDLHSELNLSSLELGDSALYFCASSDPGGGKSSYEQYFGPGTRLTVT.

The chain carries TRBV16 and TRBJ2-3, with 8 bases aligning to TRBD1. Germline values: CDR1 KGHSY, CDR2 FQNENV. The CDR3 consists of 15 residues. The V segment lost 4 bases and the J segment 1 base; nucleotides outside the gene matches: 4. The chain's CDR3 is CASSLGTGGTDTQYF. CDR3 nucleotides: TGTGCCAGCAGCCTTGGGACAGGCGGCACAGATACGCAGTATTTT.

CDR3: CASSFQRGNQPQHF. The DNA of the CDR3 is TGTGCCAGCAGCTTCCAACGGGGCAATCAGCCCCAGCATTTT. The rearrangement uses TRBV5-8 and TRBJ1-5; no reliable D call. CDR3 length: 14 amino acids. The ends were cut back, 2 bases at V and 2 bases at J, with 8 bases in the middle. Germline V lookup: CDR1 SGHTS, CDR2 YDEGEE.